This TCR beta chain appears in the sequencing data of a study of PD-L1 blockade in urothelial cancer. Study at large: Dosed intravenously at 1,200 mg every 3 weeks, atezolizumab was initiated by patients at some point between 2012 and 2014. Analysis of the blood was performed 3 weeks (second dose) and 6 weeks after treatment start. Of roughly 30 patients, some 24 were males with bladder-origin urothelial cancer. Study-level findings and limits: Durable benefit accompanied greater 3-week expansion of tumor-associated blood clones.

Specified time point: peripheral blood 6 weeks after treatment start. This clone occurred a few times. Its antigen is currently unknown. Only in-frame clones appear in the TCRdb table, and some are missing; sequencing was by immunoSEQ multiplex PCR. The sample has under 70,000 clones, approximately 91% seen once. Sequencing used PBMCs, obtained around atezolizumab (anti-PD-L1) treatment. The sequence derives from a man aged 60-69 years with urothelial cancer.

CDR3 DNA sequence: TGTGCCAGCAGTGAAAACTATTCCACCGAGCAGTACTTC. Encoded protein: CASSENYSTEQYF. V usage is TRBV2 and J usage is TRBJ2-7; D ambiguous. V lost 2 bases, J lost 6 bases, and 11 bases lay in between. This CDR3 is 13 amino acids long. Looked up from germline, CDR1 is SNHLY and CDR2 is FYNNEI.